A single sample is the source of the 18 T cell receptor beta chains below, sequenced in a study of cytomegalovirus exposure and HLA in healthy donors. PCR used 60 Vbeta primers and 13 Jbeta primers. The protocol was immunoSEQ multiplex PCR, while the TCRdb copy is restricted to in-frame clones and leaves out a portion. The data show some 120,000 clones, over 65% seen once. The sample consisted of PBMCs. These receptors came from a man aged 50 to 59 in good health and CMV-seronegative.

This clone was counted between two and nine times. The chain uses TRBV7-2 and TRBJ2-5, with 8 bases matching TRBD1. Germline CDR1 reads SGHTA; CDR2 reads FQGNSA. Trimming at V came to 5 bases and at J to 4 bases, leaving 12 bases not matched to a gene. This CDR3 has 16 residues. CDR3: CASSRFPRGQGETQYF. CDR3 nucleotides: TGTGCCAGCAGCCGTTTTCCCAGGGGGCAAGGAGAGACCCAGTACTTC.

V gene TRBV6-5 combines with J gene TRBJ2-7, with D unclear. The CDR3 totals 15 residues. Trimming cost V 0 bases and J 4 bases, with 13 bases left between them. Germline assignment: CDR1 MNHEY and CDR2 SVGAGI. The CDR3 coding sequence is TGTGCCAGCAGTTACTCGAGCCCCTCTTCATACGAGCAGTACTTC. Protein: CASSYSSPSSYEQYF.

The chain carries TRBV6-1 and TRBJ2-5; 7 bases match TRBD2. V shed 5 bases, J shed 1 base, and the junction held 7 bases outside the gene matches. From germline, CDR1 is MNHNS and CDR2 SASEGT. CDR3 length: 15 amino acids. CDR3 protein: CASSTTSASQETQYF. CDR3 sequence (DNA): TGTGCCAGCAGTACTACTAGCGCATCCCAAGAGACCCAGTACTTC.

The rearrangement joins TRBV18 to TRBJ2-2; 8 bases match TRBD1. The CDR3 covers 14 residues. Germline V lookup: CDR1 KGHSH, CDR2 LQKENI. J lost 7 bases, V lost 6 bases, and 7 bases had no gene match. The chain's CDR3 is CASSARGLDGELFF. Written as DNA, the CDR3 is TGTGCCAGCTCGGCCAGGGGGCTTGACGGGGAGCTGTTTTTT.

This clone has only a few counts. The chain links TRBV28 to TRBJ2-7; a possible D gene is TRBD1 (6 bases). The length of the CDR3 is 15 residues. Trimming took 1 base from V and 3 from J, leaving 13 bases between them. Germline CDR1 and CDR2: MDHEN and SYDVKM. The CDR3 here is CASSLSEAGDYEQYF. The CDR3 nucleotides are TGTGCCAGCAGTTTATCGGAGGCAGGGGACTACGAGCAGTACTTC. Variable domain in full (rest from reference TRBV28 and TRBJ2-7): DVKVTQSSRYLVKRTGEKVFLECVQDMDHENMFWYRQDPGLGLRLIYFSYDVKMKEKGDIPEGYSVSREKKERFSLILESASTNQTSMYLCASSLSEAGDYEQYFGPGTRLTVT.

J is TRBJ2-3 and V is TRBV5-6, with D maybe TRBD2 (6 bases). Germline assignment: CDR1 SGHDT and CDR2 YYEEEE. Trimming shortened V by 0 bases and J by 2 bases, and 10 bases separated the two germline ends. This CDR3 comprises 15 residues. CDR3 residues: CASSLEGLFTDTQYF. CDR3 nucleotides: TGTGCCAGCAGCTTGGAGGGACTCTTCACAGATACGCAGTATTTT.

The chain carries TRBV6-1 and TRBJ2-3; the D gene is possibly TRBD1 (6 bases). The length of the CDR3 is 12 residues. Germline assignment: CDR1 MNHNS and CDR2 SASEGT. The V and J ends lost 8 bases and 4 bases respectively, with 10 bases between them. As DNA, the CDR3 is TGTGCCAGCGTACAGGGCGCAGATACGCAGTATTTT. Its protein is CASVQGADTQYF.

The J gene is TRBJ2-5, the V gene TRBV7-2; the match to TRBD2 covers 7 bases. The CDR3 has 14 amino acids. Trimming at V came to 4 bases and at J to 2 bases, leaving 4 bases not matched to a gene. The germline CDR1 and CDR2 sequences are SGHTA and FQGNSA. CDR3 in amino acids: CASSSGGLQETQYF. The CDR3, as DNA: TGTGCCAGCAGCTCGGGGGGATTACAAGAGACCCAGTACTTC.

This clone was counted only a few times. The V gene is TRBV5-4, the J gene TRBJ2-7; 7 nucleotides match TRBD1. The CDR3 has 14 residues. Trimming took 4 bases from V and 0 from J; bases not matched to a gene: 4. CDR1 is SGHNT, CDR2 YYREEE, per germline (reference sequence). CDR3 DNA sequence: TGTGCCAGCAGCCCCCGGGACAGCTCCTACGAGCAGTACTTC. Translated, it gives CASSPRDSSYEQYF.

The CDR3 DNA is TGCGCCAGCAGCGCCTCCAACGGGAAAAACATTCAGTACTTC. Residues: CASSASNGKNIQYF. This chain joins TRBV5-1 and TRBJ2-4; D gene unclear. Trimming cost V 4 bases and J 4 bases, with 12 bases left between them. There are 14 residues in the CDR3. Per germline, CDR1 SGHRS and CDR2 YFSETQ.

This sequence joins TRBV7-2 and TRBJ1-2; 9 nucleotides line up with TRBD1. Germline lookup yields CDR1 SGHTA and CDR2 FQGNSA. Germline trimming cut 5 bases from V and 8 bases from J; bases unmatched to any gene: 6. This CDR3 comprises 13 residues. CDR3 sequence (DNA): TGTGCCAGCAGCCGGGGGACAGGGTGGGGCTACACCTTC. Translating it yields CASSRGTGWGYTF.

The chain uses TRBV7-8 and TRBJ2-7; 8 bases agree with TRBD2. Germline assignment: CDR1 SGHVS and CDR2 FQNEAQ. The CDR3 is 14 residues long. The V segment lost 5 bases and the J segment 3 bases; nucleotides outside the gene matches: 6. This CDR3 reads CASSRIRGGYEQYF. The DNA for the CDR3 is TGTGCCAGCAGCCGCATTCGGGGGGGCTACGAGCAGTACTTC. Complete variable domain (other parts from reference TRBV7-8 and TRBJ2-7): GAGVSQSPRYKVAKRGQDVALRCDPISGHVSLFWYQQALGQGPEFLTYFQNEAQLDKSGLPSDRFFAERPEGSVSTLKIQRTQQEDSAVYLCASSRIRGGYEQYFGPGTRLTVT.

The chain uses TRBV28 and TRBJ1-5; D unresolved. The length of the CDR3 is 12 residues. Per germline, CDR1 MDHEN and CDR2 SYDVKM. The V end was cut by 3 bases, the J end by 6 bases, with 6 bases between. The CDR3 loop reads CASSLRGQPQHF. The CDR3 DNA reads TGTGCCAGCAGTTTGAGAGGTCAGCCCCAGCATTTT.

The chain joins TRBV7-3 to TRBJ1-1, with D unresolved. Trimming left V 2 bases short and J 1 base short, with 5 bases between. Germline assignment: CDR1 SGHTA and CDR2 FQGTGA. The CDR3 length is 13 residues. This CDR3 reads CASSLAENTEAFF. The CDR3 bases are TGTGCCAGCAGCTTAGCAGAGAACACTGAAGCTTTCTTT.

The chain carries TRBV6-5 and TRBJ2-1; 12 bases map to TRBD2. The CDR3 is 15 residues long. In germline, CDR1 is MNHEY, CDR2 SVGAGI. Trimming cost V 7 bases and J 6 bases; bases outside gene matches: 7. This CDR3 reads CASTSPGLAGNEQFF. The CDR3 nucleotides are TGTGCCAGCACCTCCCCGGGACTAGCGGGCAATGAGCAGTTCTTC.

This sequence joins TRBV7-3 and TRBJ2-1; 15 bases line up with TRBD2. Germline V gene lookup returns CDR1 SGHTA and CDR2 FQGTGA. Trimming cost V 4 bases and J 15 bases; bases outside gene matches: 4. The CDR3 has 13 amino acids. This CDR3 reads CASSSGTSGRTFF. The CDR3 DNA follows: TGTGCCAGCAGCTCCGGGACTAGCGGGAGGACGTTCTTC.

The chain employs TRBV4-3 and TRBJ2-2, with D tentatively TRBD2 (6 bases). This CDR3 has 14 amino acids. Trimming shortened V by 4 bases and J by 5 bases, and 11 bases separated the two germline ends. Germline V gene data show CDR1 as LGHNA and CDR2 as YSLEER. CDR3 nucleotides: TGCGCCAGCAGCCGAGAGACTAGTACCGGGGAGCTGTTTTTT. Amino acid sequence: CASSRETSTGELFF.

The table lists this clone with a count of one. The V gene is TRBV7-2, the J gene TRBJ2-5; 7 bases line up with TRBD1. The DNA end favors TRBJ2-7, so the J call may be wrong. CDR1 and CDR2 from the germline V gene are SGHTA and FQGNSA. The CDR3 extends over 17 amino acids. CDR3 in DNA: TGTGCCAGCAGCCGCACTAAGGGGGCGTCTCCCTCCTACGAGCAGTACTTC. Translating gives CASSRTKGASPSYEQYF.